The source of this T cell receptor (beta chain) is a study of blood T cell repertoires in COVID-19. Study as a whole: Samples came from the United States, Italy and Spain, spanning acute and convalescent COVID-19.

Authors' data handling: Reference gene primer amplification in the assay estimated nucleated cell counts. Profiled with immunoSEQ multiplex PCR; TCRdb holds only in-frame clones, not every one. That table is the source of V, J and clone size, and D and trimming were worked out from the DNA. The sample records 400,000 to 450,000 clones, 80% to 95% being singletons. This CDR3 has 16 amino acids. The ends lost 9 bases at V and 4 bases at J; junction bases unmatched: 15. CDR1 and CDR2 (germline): LGHNT, FRNRAP. The study drew participants aged about 18 to 89 years from some 23 US areas. The receptor was derived from a man younger than 35 who had recovered from COVID-19. The specimen sequenced was PBMCs or T cells enriched from blood (not recorded which). V and J are TRBV12-5 and TRBJ1-5; 7 bases are shared with TRBD1. Here the CDR3 reads CARRVGGPRINQPQHF. The CDR3 region has the DNA TGTGCTAGACGGGTAGGGGGCCCCCGGATTAATCAGCCCCAGCATTTT.